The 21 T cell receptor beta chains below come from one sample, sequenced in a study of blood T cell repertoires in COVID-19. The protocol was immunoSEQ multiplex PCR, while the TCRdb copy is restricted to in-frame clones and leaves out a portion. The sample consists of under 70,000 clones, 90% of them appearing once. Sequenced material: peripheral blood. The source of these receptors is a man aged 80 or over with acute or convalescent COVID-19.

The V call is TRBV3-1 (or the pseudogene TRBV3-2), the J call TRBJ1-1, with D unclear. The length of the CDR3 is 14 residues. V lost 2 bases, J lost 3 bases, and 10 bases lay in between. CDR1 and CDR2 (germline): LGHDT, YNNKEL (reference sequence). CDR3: CASSQPARYTEAFF. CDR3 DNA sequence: TGTGCCAGCAGCCAACCGGCGAGGTACACTGAAGCTTTCTTT.

The CDR3 DNA follows: TGTGCCAGCAGTTACTCGAGGAGGGCCAGGACAGATACGCAGTATTTT. Its protein product is CASSYSRRARTDTQYF. The genes are TRBV6-5 and TRBJ2-3, with D perhaps matching TRBD2 (6 bases). V lost 0 bases and J lost 3, with 13 bases in between. Germline assignment: CDR1 MNHEY and CDR2 SVGAGI. The CDR3 is made up of 16 amino acids.

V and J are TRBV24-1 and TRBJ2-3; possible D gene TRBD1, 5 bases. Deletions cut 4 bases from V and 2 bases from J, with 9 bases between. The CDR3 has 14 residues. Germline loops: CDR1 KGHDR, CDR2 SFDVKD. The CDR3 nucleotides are TGTGCCACCAGTGAGGCAGGGAACACAGATACGCAGTATTTT. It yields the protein CATSEAGNTDTQYF.

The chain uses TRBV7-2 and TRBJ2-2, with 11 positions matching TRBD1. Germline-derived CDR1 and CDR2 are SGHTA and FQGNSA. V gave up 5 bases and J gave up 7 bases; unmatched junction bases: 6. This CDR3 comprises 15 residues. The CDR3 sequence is CASSRDRGLYGELFF. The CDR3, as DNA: TGTGCCAGCAGCCGGGACAGGGGGTTGTACGGGGAGCTGTTTTTT.

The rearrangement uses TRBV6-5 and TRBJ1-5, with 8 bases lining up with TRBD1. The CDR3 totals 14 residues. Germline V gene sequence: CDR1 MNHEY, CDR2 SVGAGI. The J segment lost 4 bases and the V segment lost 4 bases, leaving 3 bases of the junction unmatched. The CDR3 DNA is TGTGCCAGCAGTTCCGGACAGGGAAATCAGCCCCAGCATTTT. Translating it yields CASSSGQGNQPQHF.

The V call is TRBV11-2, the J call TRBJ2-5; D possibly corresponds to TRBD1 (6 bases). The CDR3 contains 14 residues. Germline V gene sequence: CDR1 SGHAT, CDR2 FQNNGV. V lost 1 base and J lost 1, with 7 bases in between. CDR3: CASSLVRGQETQYF. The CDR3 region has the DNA TGTGCCAGCAGCTTAGTCAGGGGCCAAGAGACCCAGTACTTC.

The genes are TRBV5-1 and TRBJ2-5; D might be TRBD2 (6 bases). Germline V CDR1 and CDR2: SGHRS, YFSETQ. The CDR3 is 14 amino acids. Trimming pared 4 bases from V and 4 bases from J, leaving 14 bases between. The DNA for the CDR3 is TGCGCCAGCAGCGTACTGGTGGGGGGAGAGACCCAGTACTTC. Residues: CASSVLVGGETQYF.

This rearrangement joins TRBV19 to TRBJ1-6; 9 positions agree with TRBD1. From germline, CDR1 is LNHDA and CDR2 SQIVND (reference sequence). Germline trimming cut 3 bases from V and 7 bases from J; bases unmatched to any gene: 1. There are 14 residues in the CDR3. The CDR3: CASSIDRGNSPLHF. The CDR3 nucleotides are TGTGCCAGTAGTATTGACAGGGGGAATTCACCCCTCCACTTT. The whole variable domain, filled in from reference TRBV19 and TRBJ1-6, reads DGGITQSPKYLFRKEGQNVTLSCEQNLNHDAMYWYRQDPGQGLRLIYYSQIVNDFQKGDIAEGYSVSREKKESFPLTVTSAQKNPTAFYLCASSIDRGNSPLHFGNGTRLTVT.

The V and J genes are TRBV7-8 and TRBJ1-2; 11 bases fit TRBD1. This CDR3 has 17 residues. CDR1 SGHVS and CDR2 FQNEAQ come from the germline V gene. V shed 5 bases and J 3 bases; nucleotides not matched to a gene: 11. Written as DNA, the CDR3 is TGTGCCAGCAGCCTAGTCTCTTTGGGACAGGGGGACTATGGCTACACCTTC. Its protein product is CASSLVSLGQGDYGYTF.

CDR3 in amino acids: CASSLDRGWTGELFF. The CDR3 nucleotides read TGTGCCAGCAGTTTGGACAGGGGGTGGACCGGGGAGCTGTTTTTT. J is TRBJ2-2 and V is TRBV27, with 10 bases that match TRBD1. Germline trimming cut 3 bases from V and 5 bases from J; bases unmatched to any gene: 3. There are 15 residues in the CDR3. Germline CDR1 reads MNHEY; CDR2 reads SMNVEV (reference sequence).

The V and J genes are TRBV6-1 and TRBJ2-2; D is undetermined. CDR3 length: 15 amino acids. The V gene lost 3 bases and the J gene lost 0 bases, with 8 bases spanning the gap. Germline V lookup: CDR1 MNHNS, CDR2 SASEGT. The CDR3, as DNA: TGTGCCAGCAGTGAGCACAGTCCGAACACCGGGGAGCTGTTTTTT. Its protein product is CASSEHSPNTGELFF.

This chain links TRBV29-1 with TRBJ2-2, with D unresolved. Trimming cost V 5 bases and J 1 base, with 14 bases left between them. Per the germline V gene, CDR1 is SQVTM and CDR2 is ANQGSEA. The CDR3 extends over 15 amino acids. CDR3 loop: CSVRTDNRNTGELFF. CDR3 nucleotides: TGCAGCGTTCGAACTGACAATCGGAACACCGGGGAGCTGTTTTTT.

CDR3 in DNA: TGTGCCAGCAGTCCCGGGGGACAGCCTAATGAAAAACTGTTTTTT. It encodes CASSPGGQPNEKLFF. The chain joins TRBV6-5 to TRBJ1-4, with TRBD1 identical over 7 bases. CDR1 and CDR2 (germline): MNHEY, SVGAGI. V shed 5 bases and J 3 bases; nucleotides not matched to a gene: 6. This CDR3 has 15 amino acids.

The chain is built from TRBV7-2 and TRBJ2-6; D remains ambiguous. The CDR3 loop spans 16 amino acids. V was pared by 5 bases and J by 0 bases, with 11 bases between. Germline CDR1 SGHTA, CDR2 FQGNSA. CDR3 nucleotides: TGTGCCAGCAGCGTAGGACGGAGCTCTGGGGCCAACGTCCTGACTTTC. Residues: CASSVGRSSGANVLTF.

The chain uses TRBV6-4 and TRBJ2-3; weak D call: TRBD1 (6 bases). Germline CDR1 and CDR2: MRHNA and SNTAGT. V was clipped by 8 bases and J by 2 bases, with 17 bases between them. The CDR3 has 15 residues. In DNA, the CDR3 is TGTGCCAGCCGGAGTTTGCAGGGGACCACAGATACGCAGTATTTT. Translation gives CASRSLQGTTDTQYF.

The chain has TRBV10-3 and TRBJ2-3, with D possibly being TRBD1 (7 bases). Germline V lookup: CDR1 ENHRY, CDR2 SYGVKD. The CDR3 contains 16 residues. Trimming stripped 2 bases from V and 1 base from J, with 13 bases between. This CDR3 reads CAISEGGQGGTDTQYF. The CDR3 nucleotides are TGTGCCATCAGTGAGGGGGGGCAGGGGGGCACAGATACGCAGTATTTT.

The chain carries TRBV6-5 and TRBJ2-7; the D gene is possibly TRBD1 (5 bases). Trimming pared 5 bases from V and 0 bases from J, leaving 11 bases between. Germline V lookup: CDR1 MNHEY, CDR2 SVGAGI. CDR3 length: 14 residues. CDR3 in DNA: TGTGCCAGCAGTCGCTCGACAGACTCCTACGAGCAGTACTTC. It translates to CASSRSTDSYEQYF.

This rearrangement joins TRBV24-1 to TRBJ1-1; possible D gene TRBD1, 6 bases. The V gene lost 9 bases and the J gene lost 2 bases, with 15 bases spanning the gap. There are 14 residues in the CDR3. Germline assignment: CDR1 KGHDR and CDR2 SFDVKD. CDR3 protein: CATQRDTGNTEAFF. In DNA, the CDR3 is TGTGCCACCCAGAGGGACACTGGAAACACTGAAGCTTTCTTT.

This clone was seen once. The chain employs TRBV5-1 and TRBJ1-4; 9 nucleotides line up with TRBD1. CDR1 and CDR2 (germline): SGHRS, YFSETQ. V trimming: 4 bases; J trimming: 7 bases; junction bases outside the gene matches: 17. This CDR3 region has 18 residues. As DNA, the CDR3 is TGCGCCAGCAGCCTTAGACCACCGGGACAGGGATACATTGAAAAACTGTTTTTT. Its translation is CASSLRPPGQGYIEKLFF.

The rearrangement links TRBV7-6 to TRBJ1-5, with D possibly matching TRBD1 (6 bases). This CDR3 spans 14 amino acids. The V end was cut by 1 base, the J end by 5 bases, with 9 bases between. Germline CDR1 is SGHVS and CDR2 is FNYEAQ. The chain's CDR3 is CASSLGAGDQPQHF. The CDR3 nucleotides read TGTGCCAGCAGCTTAGGAGCAGGGGATCAGCCCCAGCATTTT.

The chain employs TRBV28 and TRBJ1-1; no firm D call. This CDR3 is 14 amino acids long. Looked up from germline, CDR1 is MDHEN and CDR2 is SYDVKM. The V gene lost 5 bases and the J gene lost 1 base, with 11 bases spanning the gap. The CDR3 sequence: CASSPIVPNTEAFF. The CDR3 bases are TGTGCCAGCAGTCCAATAGTACCGAACACTGAAGCTTTCTTT.